This record covers a single T cell receptor beta chain. Trimming at V came to 3 bases and at J to 8 bases, leaving 2 bases not matched to a gene. This CDR3 has 13 amino acids. CDR1 SGHRS and CDR2 YFSETQ come from the germline V gene. The data were obtained in a study of blood T cell repertoires in COVID-19. Profiled with immunoSEQ multiplex PCR; TCRdb holds only in-frame clones, not every one. The sample comprises about 180,000 clones, about 83% of which are singletons, and around an eighth rests with the top ten. The receptor's source is a woman in her seventies with COVID-19, enrolled during active disease. The chain employs TRBV5-1 and TRBJ1-4, with 9 bases that match TRBD1. The sequenced sample was peripheral blood. The CDR3 is CASSSDRGEKLFF. CDR3 bases: TGCGCCAGCAGCTCGGACAGGGGAGAAAAACTGTTTTTT. Looking up the rest from reference TRBV5-1 and TRBJ1-4 gives the full variable domain: KAGVTQTPRYLIKTRGQQVTLSCSPISGHRSVSWYQQTPGQGLQFLFEYFSETQRNKGNFPGRFSGRQFSNSRSEMNVSTLELGDSALYLCASSSDRGEKLFFGSGTQLSVL.